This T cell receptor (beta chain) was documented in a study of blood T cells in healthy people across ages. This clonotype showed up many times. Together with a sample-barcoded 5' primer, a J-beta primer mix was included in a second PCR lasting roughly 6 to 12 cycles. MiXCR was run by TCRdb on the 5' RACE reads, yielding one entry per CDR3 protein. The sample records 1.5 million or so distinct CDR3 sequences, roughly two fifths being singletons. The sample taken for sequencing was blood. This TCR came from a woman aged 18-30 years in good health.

The CDR3 spells CSVGSSPNEQFF. CDR3 coding DNA: TGCAGCGTTGGTAGCAGTCCGAATGAGCAGTTCTTC. V is TRBV29-1 and J is TRBJ2-1; D gene unclear. The V end lost 4 bases, the J end lost 7 bases, and 11 bases lay between the germline ends. Germline V gene data show CDR1 as SQVTM and CDR2 as ANQGSEA. The CDR3 is 12 residues long.